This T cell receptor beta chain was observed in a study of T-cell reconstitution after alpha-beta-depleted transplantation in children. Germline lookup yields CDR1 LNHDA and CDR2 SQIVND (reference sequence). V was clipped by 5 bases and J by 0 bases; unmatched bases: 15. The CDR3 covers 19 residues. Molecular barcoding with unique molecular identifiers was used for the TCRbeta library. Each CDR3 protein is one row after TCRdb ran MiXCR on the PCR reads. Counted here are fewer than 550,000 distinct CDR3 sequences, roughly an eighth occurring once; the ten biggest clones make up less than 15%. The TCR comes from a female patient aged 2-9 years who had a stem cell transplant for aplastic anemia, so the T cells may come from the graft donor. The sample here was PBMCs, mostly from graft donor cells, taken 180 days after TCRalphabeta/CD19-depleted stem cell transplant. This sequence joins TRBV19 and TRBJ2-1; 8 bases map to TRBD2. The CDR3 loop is CASSRTPPLSGSSYNEQFF. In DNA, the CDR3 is TGTGCCAGTAGTCGAACCCCACCCCTAAGCGGGAGCTCCTACAATGAGCAGTTCTTC.